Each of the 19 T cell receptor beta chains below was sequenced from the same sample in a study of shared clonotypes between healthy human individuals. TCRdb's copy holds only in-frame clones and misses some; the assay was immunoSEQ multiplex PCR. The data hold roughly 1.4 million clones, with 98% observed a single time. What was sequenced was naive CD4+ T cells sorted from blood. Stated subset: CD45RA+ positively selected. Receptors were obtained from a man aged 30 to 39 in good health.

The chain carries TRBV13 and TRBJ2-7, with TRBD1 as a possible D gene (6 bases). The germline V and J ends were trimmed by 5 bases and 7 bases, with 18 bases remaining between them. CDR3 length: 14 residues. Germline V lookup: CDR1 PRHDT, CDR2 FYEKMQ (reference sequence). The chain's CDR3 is CASSKPGSQGEQYF. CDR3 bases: TGTGCCAGCAGCAAACCTGGGAGCCAGGGGGAGCAGTACTTC.

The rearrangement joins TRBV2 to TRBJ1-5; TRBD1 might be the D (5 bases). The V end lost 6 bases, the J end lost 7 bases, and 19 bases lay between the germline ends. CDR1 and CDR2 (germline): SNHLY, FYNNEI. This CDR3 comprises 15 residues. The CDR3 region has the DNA TGTGCCAGCAGCGATACCCAGGGTGTGGGACAGCCCCAGCATTTT. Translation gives CASSDTQGVGQPQHF. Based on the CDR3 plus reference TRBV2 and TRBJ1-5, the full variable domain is EPEVTQTPSHQVTQMGQEVILRCVPISNHLYFYWYRQILGQKVEFLVSFYNNEISEKSEIFDDQFSVERPDGSNFTLKIRSTKLEDSAMYFCASSDTQGVGQPQHFGDGTRLSIL.

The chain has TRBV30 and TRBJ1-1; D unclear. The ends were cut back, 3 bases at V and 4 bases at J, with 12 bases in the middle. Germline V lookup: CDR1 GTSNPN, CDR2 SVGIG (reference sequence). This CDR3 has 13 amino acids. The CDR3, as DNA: TGTGCCTGGAGGTCTTATTTTGGCACTGAAGCTTTCTTT. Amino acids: CAWRSYFGTEAFF.

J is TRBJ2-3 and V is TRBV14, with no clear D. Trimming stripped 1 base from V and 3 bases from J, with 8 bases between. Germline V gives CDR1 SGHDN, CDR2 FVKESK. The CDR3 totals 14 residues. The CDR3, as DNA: TGTGCCAGCAGCCAAGTGACGAGAACAGATACGCAGTATTTT. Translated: CASSQVTRTDTQYF. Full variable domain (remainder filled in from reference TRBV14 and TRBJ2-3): EAGVTQFPSHSVIEKGQTVTLRCDPISGHDNLYWYRRVMGKEIKFLLHFVKESKQDESGMPNNRFLAERTGGTYSTLKVQPAELEDSGVYFCASSQVTRTDTQYFGPGTRLTVL.

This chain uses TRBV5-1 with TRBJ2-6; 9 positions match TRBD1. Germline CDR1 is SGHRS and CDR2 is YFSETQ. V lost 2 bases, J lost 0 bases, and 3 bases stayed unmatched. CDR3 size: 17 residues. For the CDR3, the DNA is TGCGCCAGCAGCTTAGGACAGGGGAGCTCTGGGGCCAACGTCCTGACTTTC. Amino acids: CASSLGQGSSGANVLTF.

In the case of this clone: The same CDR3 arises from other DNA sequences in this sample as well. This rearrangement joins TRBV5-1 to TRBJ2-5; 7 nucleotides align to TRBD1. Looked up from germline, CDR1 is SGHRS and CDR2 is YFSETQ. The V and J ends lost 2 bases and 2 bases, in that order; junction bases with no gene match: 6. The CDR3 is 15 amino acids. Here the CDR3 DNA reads TGCGCCAGCAGCTTCCGGGACAGAGTTCAAGAGACCCAGTACTTC. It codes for CASSFRDRVQETQYF.

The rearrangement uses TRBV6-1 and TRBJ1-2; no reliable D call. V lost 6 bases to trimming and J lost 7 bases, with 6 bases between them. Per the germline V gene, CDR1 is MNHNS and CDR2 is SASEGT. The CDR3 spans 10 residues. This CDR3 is CASRRAGYTF. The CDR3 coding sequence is TGTGCCAGCAGAAGAGCTGGCTACACCTTC.

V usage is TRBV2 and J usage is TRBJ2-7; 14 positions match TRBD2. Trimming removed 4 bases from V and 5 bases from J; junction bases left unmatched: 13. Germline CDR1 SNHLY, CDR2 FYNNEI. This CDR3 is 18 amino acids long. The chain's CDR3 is CASSGATSGRAPRHEQYF. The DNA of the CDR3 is TGTGCCAGCAGTGGGGCGACTAGCGGGAGGGCCCCCAGGCACGAGCAGTACTTC. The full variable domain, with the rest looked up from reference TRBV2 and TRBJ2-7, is EPEVTQTPSHQVTQMGQEVILRCVPISNHLYFYWYRQILGQKVEFLVSFYNNEISEKSEIFDDQFSVERPDGSNFTLKIRSTKLEDSAMYFCASSGATSGRAPRHEQYFGPGTRLTVT.

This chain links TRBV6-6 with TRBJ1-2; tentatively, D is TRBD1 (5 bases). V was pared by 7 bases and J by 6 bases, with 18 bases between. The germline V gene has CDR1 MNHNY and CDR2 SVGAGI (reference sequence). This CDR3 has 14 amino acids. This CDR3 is CASNPRGTNDGYTF. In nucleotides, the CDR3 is TGTGCCAGCAACCCCCGGGGGACTAATGATGGCTACACCTTC.

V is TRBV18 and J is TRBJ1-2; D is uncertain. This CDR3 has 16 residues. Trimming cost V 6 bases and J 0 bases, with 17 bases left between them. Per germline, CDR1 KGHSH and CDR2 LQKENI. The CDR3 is CASSRRSDSPNYGYTF. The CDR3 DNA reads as TGTGCCAGCTCTCGCCGCTCGGATAGCCCTAACTATGGCTACACCTTC.

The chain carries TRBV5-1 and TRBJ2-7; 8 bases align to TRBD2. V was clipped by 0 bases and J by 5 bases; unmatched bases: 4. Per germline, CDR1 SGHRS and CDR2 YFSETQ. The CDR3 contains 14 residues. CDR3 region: CASSLGAGANEQYF. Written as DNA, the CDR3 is TGCGCCAGCAGCTTGGGAGCGGGAGCGAACGAGCAGTACTTC.

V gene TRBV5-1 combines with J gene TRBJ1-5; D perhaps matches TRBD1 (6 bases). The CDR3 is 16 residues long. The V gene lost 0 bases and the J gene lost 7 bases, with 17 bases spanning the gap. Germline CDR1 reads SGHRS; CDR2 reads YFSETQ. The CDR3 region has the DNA TGCGCCAGCAGCTTGGCAGGGGTGGAAATTGTGCAGCCCCAGCATTTT. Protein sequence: CASSLAGVEIVQPQHF.

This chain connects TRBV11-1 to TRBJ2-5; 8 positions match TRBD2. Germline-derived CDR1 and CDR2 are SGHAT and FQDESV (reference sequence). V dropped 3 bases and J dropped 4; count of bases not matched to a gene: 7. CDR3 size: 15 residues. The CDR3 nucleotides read TGTGCCAGCAGCTTTGACGGGAGGGTTGCAGAGACCCAGTACTTC. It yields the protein CASSFDGRVAETQYF.

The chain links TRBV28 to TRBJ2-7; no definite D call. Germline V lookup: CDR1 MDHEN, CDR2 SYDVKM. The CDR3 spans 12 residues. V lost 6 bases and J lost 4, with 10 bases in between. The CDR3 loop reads CASSPQPYEQYF. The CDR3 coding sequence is TGTGCCAGCAGCCCGCAACCTTACGAGCAGTACTTC.

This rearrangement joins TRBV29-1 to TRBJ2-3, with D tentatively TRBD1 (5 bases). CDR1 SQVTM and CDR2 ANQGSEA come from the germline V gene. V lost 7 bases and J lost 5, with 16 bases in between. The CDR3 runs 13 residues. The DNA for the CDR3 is TGCAGCGCTGTACAGGTGACTGGAGATACGCAGTATTTT. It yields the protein CSAVQVTGDTQYF.

CDR3 loop: CASSPHGTSEYEQYF. DNA of the CDR3: TGTGCCAGCAGCCCCCACGGGACTAGCGAATACGAGCAGTACTTC. The rearrangement joins TRBV6-6 to TRBJ2-7, with TRBD2 matching over 10 bases. With 6 bases clipped from V and 4 bases from J, the junction kept 9 bases outside the gene matches. The CDR3 length is 15 residues. Germline V lookup: CDR1 MNHNY, CDR2 SVGAGI (reference sequence).

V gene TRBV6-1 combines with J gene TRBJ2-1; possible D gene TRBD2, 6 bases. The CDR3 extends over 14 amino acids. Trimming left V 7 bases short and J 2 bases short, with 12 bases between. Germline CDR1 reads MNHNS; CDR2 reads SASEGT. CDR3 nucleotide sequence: TGTGCCAGCAAGGAAGGACTACCCTACAATGAGCAGTTCTTC. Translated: CASKEGLPYNEQFF.

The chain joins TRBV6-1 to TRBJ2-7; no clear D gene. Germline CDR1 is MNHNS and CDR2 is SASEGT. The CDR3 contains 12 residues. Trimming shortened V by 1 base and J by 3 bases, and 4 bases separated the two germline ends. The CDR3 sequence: CASSEVDYEQYF. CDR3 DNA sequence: TGTGCCAGCAGTGAAGTGGACTACGAGCAGTACTTC.

CDR3 sequence (DNA): TGCGCCAGCAGTGCGACAGGGGCAACCGGGGAGCTGTTTTTT. Protein: CASSATGATGELFF. The chain carries TRBV10-1 and TRBJ2-2; 8 bases align to TRBD1. V shed 4 bases, J shed 5 bases, and the junction held 3 bases outside the gene matches. CDR1 is WNHNN and CDR2 is SYGVQD in the germline V gene (reference sequence). The CDR3 is 14 amino acids.